This is a list of T cell receptor beta chains from one sample in a study of CD8+ T cells in alopecia areata. Here immunoSEQ multiplex PCR was the method, and the copy in TCRdb shows in-frame clones only, minus some. The repertoire consists of 95,000 to 150,000 clones, with 53% occurring once and the leading ten covering roughly 0.5%. The sample consisted of CD4+ T cells sorted from blood, taken at week 4, from a patient treated with tofacitinib. The receptor source for this set is a human donor with alopecia areata. CDR3s include the opening cysteine and the closing phenylalanine or tryptophan. Fields, in order: V gene, CDR3 protein.

TRBV27 CASISSGDPYEQYF
TRBV14 CASSRGLNTEAFF
TRBV5-1 CASSASGENYGYTF
TRBV5-6 CASSLNTEAFF
TRBV9 CASSPRPGREAFF
TRBV4-1 CASSQPGTSNEQFF
TRBV7-9 CASSLSRTPANEQFF
TRBV7-6 CASNQKGASTGELFF
TRBV6-6 CASNFRTGEETQYF
TRBV29-1 CSVTTGPNEQYF
TRBV4-1 CASSQEGIGANVLTF
TRBV6-1 CASHTTQGAVHEQYF
TRBV19 CASSRIQRLGNQETQYF
TRBV6-6 CASSYSDRGLPRPQHF
TRBV5-1 CASVAGADGELFF
TRBV5-1 CASSLRSRFGTGELFF
TRBV29-1 CSARTSDQTGTGELFF
TRBV7-9 CASSLVPTDTQYF
TRBV7-9 CASSLVGASGNTIYF
TRBV4-1 CASSGGTTGDTQYF
TRBV29-1 CSVAGLAGTYEQYF
TRBV19 CASRVGPGNTIYF